This TCR beta chain was observed in a study of T cells in Graves' hyperthyroidism and ophthalmopathy. On the study more broadly: At the time of initial diagnosis and before any treatment, peripheral blood was collected.

This clonotype has just a few counts. Using RNA transcripts as the source, TCR beta CDR3 regions were amplified. First-round RT-PCR of the TCR CDR3 relied on the HTBI primer set. In TCRdb, the multiplex PCR reads were re-called with MiXCR into one record per CDR3 protein. This repertoire shows some 560,000 distinct CDR3 sequences, about 15% found once; its top ten account for under 8%. The V end was cut by 0 bases, the J end by 10 bases, with 6 bases between. This CDR3 region has 12 residues. Germline V lookup: CDR1 LGHNA, CDR2 YNFKEQ. Uncontrolled infection, other autoimmune disease, pregnancy or lactation barred patients from enrollment. PBMCs came from more than 9 ml fresh peripheral blood.

The sequenced sample consisted of blood. The rearrangement joins TRBV4-2 to TRBJ2-2; D ambiguous. The sequence was obtained from a woman aged 30 to 39 with Graves' hyperthyroidism. The CDR3: CASSQDESELFF. Here the CDR3 DNA reads TGTGCCAGCAGCCAAGATGAGTCGGAGCTGTTTTTT.